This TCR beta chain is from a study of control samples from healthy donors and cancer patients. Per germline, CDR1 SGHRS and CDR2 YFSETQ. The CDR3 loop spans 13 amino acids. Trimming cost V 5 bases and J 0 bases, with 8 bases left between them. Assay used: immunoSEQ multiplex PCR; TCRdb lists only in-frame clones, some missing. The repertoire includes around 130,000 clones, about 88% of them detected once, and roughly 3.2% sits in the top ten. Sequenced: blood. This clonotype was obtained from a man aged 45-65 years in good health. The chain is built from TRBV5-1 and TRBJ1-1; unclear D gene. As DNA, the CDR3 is TGCGCCAGCAGGACTAACGTGAACACTGAAGCTTTCTTT. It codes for CASRTNVNTEAFF.